Included here is one T cell receptor (beta chain) sequence, with context. What it recognizes is unknown. The data originate from a study of vaccination and CD4 T cells after COVID-19. Study-level background: Of the convalescent patients, who were SARS-CoV-2 positive by nasal swab PCR, 9 or 10 had mild and one severe disease.

Treatment indicated: approximately 9-day PBMC culture with coronavirus spike peptide pools or control peptides (ViraFEST assay). Half the medium was replaced with fresh IL-2 medium on days 3 and 7. This CDR3 is 11 amino acids long. Sequenced with the Oncomine TCR Beta short-read assay was DNA taken from cultured CD4+ T cells. TCRdb reanalysed the PCR reads using MiXCR and keeps one entry per CDR3 protein. The repertoire consists of roughly 8,200 distinct CDR3 sequences, with under 25% occurring once and the leading ten covering less than 25%. The specimen sequenced was cultured CD4+ T cells from blood. The receptor was derived from a human donor with COVID-19. The chain joins TRBV12-3 or TRBV12-4 to TRBJ2-1; D is ambiguous. The CDR3 is CAVGTYNEQFF. The CDR3 bases are TGTGCTGTGGGAACCTACAATGAGCAGTTCTTC.